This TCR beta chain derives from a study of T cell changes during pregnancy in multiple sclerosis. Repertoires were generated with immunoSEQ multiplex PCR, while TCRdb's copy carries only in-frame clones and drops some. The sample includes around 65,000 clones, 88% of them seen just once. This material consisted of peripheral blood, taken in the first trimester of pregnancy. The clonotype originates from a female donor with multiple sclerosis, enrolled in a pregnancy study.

In DNA form, the CDR3 reads TGTGCCTGGAGTAATAGGGGACAGGGGGCTCTCGAGCAGTACTTC. Its translation: CAWSNRGQGALEQYF. The chain links TRBV30 to TRBJ2-7, with 12 bases matching TRBD1. Germline loops: CDR1 GTSNPN, CDR2 SVGIG (reference sequence). CDR3 length: 15 residues. Trimming removed 2 bases from V and 6 bases from J; junction bases left unmatched: 8.